These 5 T cell receptor beta chains came from one sample sequenced in a study of cytomegalovirus exposure and HLA in healthy donors. The PCR ran on 60 Vbeta and 13 Jbeta primers. Sequencing was performed with immunoSEQ multiplex PCR; in TCRdb, only in-frame clones are kept and a portion is missing. The data contain about 120,000 clones, about 76% of them singletons. The source material was PBMCs. The receptor source for this set is a man between 60 and 75 years old in good health and CMV-seropositive.

The J gene is TRBJ2-7, the V gene TRBV6-1; TRBD1 might be the D (6 bases). The germline gives CDR1 MNHNS, CDR2 SASEGT. V was pared by 0 bases and J by 1 base, with 13 bases between. The CDR3 consists of 16 residues. The CDR3 sequence is CASSEAGQGWSYEQYF. CDR3 nucleotides: TGTGCCAGCAGTGAAGCGGGGCAGGGGTGGTCCTACGAGCAGTACTTC.

The CDR3 sequence: CASSPVGGQGDNEQYF. Written as DNA, the CDR3 is TGTGCCAGCTCACCCGTCGGGGGACAGGGTGATAACGAGCAGTACTTC. The genes are TRBV18 and TRBJ2-7, with 9 bases aligning to TRBD1. The germline CDR1 and CDR2 sequences are KGHSH and LQKENI. J lost 5 bases, V lost 3 bases, and 11 bases had no gene match. CDR3 length: 16 amino acids.

V is TRBV30 and J is TRBJ1-1; 7 bases line up with TRBD1. The CDR3 runs to 15 residues. CDR1 GTSNPN and CDR2 SVGIG come from the germline V gene (reference sequence). The trim removed 3 bases at V and 1 base at J, leaving 8 bases unmatched. The CDR3 loop reads CAWRGAGTANTEAFF. DNA of the CDR3: TGTGCCTGGAGGGGGGCCGGGACAGCGAACACTGAAGCTTTCTTT.

This chain links TRBV5-6 with TRBJ2-3; possibly TRBD2 for D (5 bases). Deletions cut 4 bases from V and 2 bases from J, with 14 bases between. CDR1 is SGHDT and CDR2 is YYEEEE in the germline V gene. The CDR3 has 15 residues. The CDR3 nucleotides are TGTGCCAGCAGCCGGATCCAACTAGACACAGATACGCAGTATTTT. Protein product: CASSRIQLDTDTQYF.

V is TRBV30 and J is TRBJ2-6; possible D gene TRBD2, 5 bases. Germline assignment: CDR1 GTSNPN and CDR2 SVGIG (reference sequence). This CDR3 has 16 amino acids. The V gene lost 0 bases and the J gene lost 2 bases, with 11 bases spanning the gap. The CDR3 DNA is TGTGCCTGGAGTGTAGGAGGTTTAACTGGGGCCAACGTCCTGACTTTC. It translates to CAWSVGGLTGANVLTF.